The 10 T cell receptor beta chains below all came from one sample that was sequenced in a study of blood T cell repertoires in COVID-19. Repertoires were generated with immunoSEQ multiplex PCR, while TCRdb's copy carries only in-frame clones and drops some. The data contain roughly 66,000 clones, about 90% of them seen just once; the ten biggest clones take up 6% to 8%. The sample was peripheral blood. These TCRs come from a human donor in a cohort sampled during active COVID-19.

The chain recombines TRBV15 with TRBJ2-7; D is possibly TRBD2 (5 bases). Trimming shortened V by 1 base and J by 7 bases, and 14 bases separated the two germline ends. CDR1 is LNHNV and CDR2 is YYDKDF in the germline V gene (reference sequence). CDR3 size: 14 residues. CDR3 DNA sequence: TGTGCCACCAGCAGAGGAGGGAATCGTCGAGAGCAGTACTTC. Its protein is CATSRGGNRREQYF.

This sequence joins TRBV11-2 and TRBJ2-7, with 8 nucleotides matching TRBD2. V was pared by 1 base and J by 2 bases, with 10 bases of the junction left unmatched. The germline V gene has CDR1 SGHAT and CDR2 FQNNGV. The CDR3 totals 17 residues. CDR3 in amino acids: CASSLVSRGTRTYEQYF. The DNA for the CDR3 is TGTGCCAGCAGCTTAGTCTCTCGGGGGACTAGAACCTACGAGCAGTACTTC.

The rearrangement links TRBV3-1 (or the pseudogene TRBV3-2) to TRBJ1-6; D is unresolved. The V end was cut by 6 bases, the J end by 7 bases, with 13 bases between. The CDR3 has 14 amino acids. Germline V gene lookup returns CDR1 LGHDT and CDR2 YNNKEL (reference sequence). CDR3 coding DNA: TGTGCCAGCAGTGCCACTAATTCCAATTCACCCCTCCACTTT. Its protein is CASSATNSNSPLHF.

The V and J genes are TRBV28 and TRBJ1-3, with D maybe TRBD1 (6 bases). Trimming pared 2 bases from V and 4 bases from J, leaving 12 bases between. Germline lookup yields CDR1 MDHEN and CDR2 SYDVKM. This CDR3 region has 15 residues. The CDR3 sequence: CASSLLGAGGNTIYF. The CDR3 nucleotides are TGTGCCAGCAGTTTACTGGGGGCAGGAGGAAACACCATATATTTT.

The chain has TRBV9 and TRBJ2-1; D is possibly TRBD2 (6 bases). Per the germline V gene, CDR1 is SGDLS and CDR2 is YYNGEE. The CDR3 covers 15 residues. V was pared by 4 bases and J by 4 bases, with 15 bases between. This CDR3 reads CASSSGTGVYNEQFF. CDR3 nucleotide sequence: TGTGCCAGCAGCTCGGGGACGGGGGTATACAATGAGCAGTTCTTC.

This clone was observed at least ten times. The V call is TRBV30, the J call TRBJ2-7; TRBD2 matches at 7 bases. The CDR3 extends over 15 amino acids. The junction had 9 bases not matched to a gene; V was cut back by 2 bases and J by 2 bases. Germline V gene sequence: CDR1 GTSNPN, CDR2 SVGIG (reference sequence). The CDR3 DNA is TGTGCCTGGAGTTTTTTTGTGGGAGGGACCTACGAGCAGTACTTC. Translation gives CAWSFFVGGTYEQYF.

The chain uses TRBV23-1 and TRBJ2-1, with TRBD2 matching 7 bases. TRBV23-1 is an ORF, with its function uncertain. CDR3 length equals 18 residues. V lost 2 bases, J lost 5 bases, and 15 bases stayed unmatched. The CDR3 spells CASSQKSGRTRDNNEQFF. As DNA, the CDR3 is TGCGCCAGCAGTCAAAAATCGGGGCGGACTAGGGATAACAATGAGCAGTTCTTC.

This clone was seen a single time. The chain's CDR3 is CASRRAGGPFVQYF. Here the CDR3 DNA reads TGTGCCAGCAGAAGAGCGGGAGGGCCCTTCGTACAGTACTTC. J is TRBJ2-7 and V is TRBV6-5; 10 positions agree with TRBD2. V shed 6 bases and J 10 bases; nucleotides not matched to a gene: 12. This CDR3 spans 14 amino acids. Germline CDR1 and CDR2: MNHEY and SVGAGI.

This clone was found once. V is TRBV4-3 and J is TRBJ2-1; 9 bases match TRBD2. J gave up 4 bases and V 4 bases, and 8 bases lay outside the gene matches. The CDR3 totals 16 residues. Germline CDR1 reads LGHNA; CDR2 reads YSLEER. For the CDR3, the DNA is TGCGCCAGCAGCCGCAGCGGGAGGCCGTCTTACAATGAGCAGTTCTTC. It yields the protein CASSRSGRPSYNEQFF.

The chain carries TRBV6-5 and TRBJ2-1; 7 nucleotides align to TRBD2. From germline, CDR1 is MNHEY and CDR2 SVGAGI. CDR3 length equals 13 residues. J was trimmed by 5 bases and V by 6 bases; bases with no gene match: 4. Here the CDR3 reads CASRRDYHNEQFF. The CDR3 DNA reads as TGTGCCAGCAGACGGGACTACCACAATGAGCAGTTCTTC.